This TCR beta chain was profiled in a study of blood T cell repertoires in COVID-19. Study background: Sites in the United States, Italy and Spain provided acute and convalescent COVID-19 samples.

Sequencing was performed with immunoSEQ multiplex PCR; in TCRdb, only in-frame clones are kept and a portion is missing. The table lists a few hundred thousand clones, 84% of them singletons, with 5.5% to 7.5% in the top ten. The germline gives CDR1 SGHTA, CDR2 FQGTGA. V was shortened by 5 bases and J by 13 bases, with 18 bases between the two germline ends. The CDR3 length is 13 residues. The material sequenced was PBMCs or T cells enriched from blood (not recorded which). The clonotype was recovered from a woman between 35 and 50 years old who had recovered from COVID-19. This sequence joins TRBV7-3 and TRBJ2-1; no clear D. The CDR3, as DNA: TGTGCCAGCAGCCCTTCCACCTTGACGACACAGTTCTTC. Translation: CASSPSTLTTQFF.